This T cell receptor (beta chain) was recovered during a study of blood T cell repertoires in COVID-19. Study information: COVID-19 samples, acute and convalescent, were from the United States, Italy and Spain. PBMCs, B-cell-depleted T cells, or T cells provided the cDNA or gDNA that made up the material.

Germline lookup yields CDR1 SEHNR and CDR2 FQNEAQ (reference sequence). The CDR3 is 15 residues long. The V end lost 4 bases, the J end lost 2 bases, and 12 bases lay between the germline ends. Original analysis: Nucleated cell number was recorded as an estimate derived from reference gene primer amplification. Clones were read by immunoSEQ multiplex PCR, and TCRdb kept only the in-frame ones, dropping some. V, J and clone size are those of that table, while D and trimming were read from the DNA. Here the sample spans more than 85,000 clones, roughly 90% being singletons. Sequencing was carried out using peripheral blood. This sequence joins TRBV7-9 and TRBJ1-5; the D is unclear. The sequence came from a man between 65 and 79 years old with acute or convalescent COVID-19. The CDR3 reads CASSSGEAGNQPQHF. CDR3 DNA: TGTGCCAGCAGCTCTGGGGAGGCTGGCAATCAGCCCCAGCATTTT.